In its sample, the clone carrying this T cell receptor (beta chain) was seen once. The target antigen is unknown. Deletions cut 2 bases from V and 9 bases from J, with 5 bases between. This CDR3 is 11 amino acids long. Germline V gene lookup returns CDR1 MNHEY and CDR2 SVGEGT. Analysis merged second doses at about 4 or about 12 weeks. This table comes from immunoSEQ multiplex PCR, and its TCRdb copy is limited to in-frame clones, with some not included. The sample carries 90,000 to 120,000 clones, 70% to 90% recorded once. This sample was included in a study of T cell responses to AZD1222 COVID-19 vaccine. Findings and caveats of the study: Among spike-specific TCRs, nearly half reportedly target unmutated variant regions. Spike-specific TCRs gained breadth and depth after people received two AZD1222 doses. Most donors were white British, females outnumbered males, and clonal diversity was possibly underestimated.

This clonotype originated in an adult who received the AZD1222 COVID-19 vaccine. The sample consisted of peripheral blood, taken 28 days after the second AZD1222 dose. The chain has TRBV6-2 or TRBV6-3 and TRBJ1-5; D is uncertain. The CDR3 spells CASSYRGPQHF. In DNA, the CDR3 is TGTGCCAGCAGTTACCGGGGGCCCCAGCATTTT.